Following are 27 T cell receptor beta chains from one sample sequenced in a study of OX40 agonist ivuxolimab in advanced cancers. The repertoire was sequenced with immunoSEQ multiplex PCR; TCRdb's copy has only in-frame clones and lacks some. Of about 69,000 clones detected, 80% to 95% appear once; the ten largest clones hold 0.3%. The specimen was CD4+ or CD8+ T cells sorted from blood, collected in a trial of the OX40 agonist ivuxolimab. These receptor sequences come from an adult with an advanced solid tumor such as melanoma, head and neck, liver or kidney cancer.

V is TRBV4-1 and J is TRBJ1-2; 9 bases are a match to TRBD1. This CDR3 contains 14 residues. Germline V gene lookup returns CDR1 MGHRA and CDR2 YSYEKL. V shed 4 bases and J 4 bases; nucleotides not matched to a gene: 4. The CDR3 region is CASSPLTGGYGYTF. The CDR3 nucleotides read TGCGCCAGCAGCCCCCTGACAGGGGGCTATGGCTACACCTTC.

In this sample, this clone turned up once. V and J are TRBV27 and TRBJ2-7; 11 bases align to TRBD2. J was trimmed by 7 bases and V by 3 bases; bases with no gene match: 5. The germline CDR1 and CDR2 sequences are MNHEY and SMNVEV (reference sequence). The CDR3 runs 14 residues. The CDR3: CASSLRLAGSEQYF. The CDR3 DNA is TGTGCCAGCAGTTTGAGACTAGCGGGATCTGAGCAGTACTTC.

The gene calls are TRBV5-4 and TRBJ1-4; 9 bases agree with TRBD1. Germline CDR1 SGHNT, CDR2 YYREEE (reference sequence). V was pared by 4 bases and J by 6 bases, with 7 bases of the junction left unmatched. This CDR3 has 15 residues. This CDR3 is CASSEPDRGDEKLFF. In nucleotides, the CDR3 is TGTGCCAGCAGCGAGCCGGACAGGGGAGATGAAAAACTGTTTTTT.

This clone has only a few counts. J is TRBJ2-1 and V is TRBV28; 7 bases align to TRBD2. Germline CDR1 and CDR2: MDHEN and SYDVKM. CDR3 length: 16 residues. The J segment lost 0 bases and the V segment lost 5 bases, leaving 7 bases of the junction unmatched. The chain's CDR3 is CASSPSGLDSYNEQFF. The CDR3 nucleotides are TGTGCCAGCAGTCCATCCGGACTAGACTCCTACAATGAGCAGTTCTTC.

The chain uses TRBV30 and TRBJ1-6, with 9 bases matching TRBD1. From germline, CDR1 is GTSNPN and CDR2 SVGIG (reference sequence). V trimming: 2 bases; J trimming: 0 bases; junction bases outside the gene matches: 8. This CDR3 has 18 amino acids. CDR3 sequence (DNA): TGTGCCTGGAGTCTAGGACAGGGGTCTAGCTCCTATAATTCACCCCTCCACTTT. Protein product: CAWSLGQGSSSYNSPLHF.

The chain employs TRBV6-4 and TRBJ2-1; 13 bases fit TRBD2. Germline V gene lookup returns CDR1 MRHNA and CDR2 SNTAGT. The V segment lost 2 bases and the J segment 7 bases; nucleotides outside the gene matches: 2. The CDR3 extends over 15 amino acids. CDR3 in amino acids: CASSDGTSGINEQFF. CDR3 in DNA: TGTGCCAGCAGTGACGGGACTAGCGGGATAAATGAGCAGTTCTTC.

This clone was counted between two and nine times. This chain connects TRBV19 to TRBJ2-7; 10 bases match TRBD2. CDR1 is LNHDA and CDR2 is SQIVND in the germline V gene (reference sequence). Unmatched junction bases numbered 6, after V lost 3 bases and J lost 4 bases. The CDR3 has 15 amino acids. CDR3 sequence reads: CASSMGASGRYEQYF. The CDR3 DNA follows: TGTGCCAGTAGTATGGGGGCTAGCGGGAGATACGAGCAGTACTTC.

V is TRBV19 and J is TRBJ1-2; a possible D gene is TRBD1 (6 bases). The length of the CDR3 is 15 residues. V lost 3 bases to trimming and J lost 3 bases, with 14 bases between them. Per germline, CDR1 LNHDA and CDR2 SQIVND (reference sequence). The CDR3 region is CASSINTQGYYGYTF. CDR3 bases: TGTGCCAGTAGTATTAACACCCAGGGGTACTATGGCTACACCTTC.

V is TRBV4-1 and J is TRBJ2-2, with 14 bases aligning to TRBD2. This CDR3 is built from 17 residues. V lost 1 base to trimming and J lost 4 bases; unmatched junction nucleotides: 2. CDR1 is MGHRA and CDR2 is YSYEKL in the germline V gene. The CDR3 region has the DNA TGCGCCAGCAGCCAAGGACTAGCGGGAGGGCTCACCGGGGAGCTGTTTTTT. Translated: CASSQGLAGGLTGELFF.

This chain links TRBV19 with TRBJ1-5; 9 nucleotides align to TRBD1. This CDR3 has 16 residues. With V trimmed by 5 bases and J by 3 bases, 8 bases remained unmatched. From germline, CDR1 is LNHDA and CDR2 SQIVND (reference sequence). CDR3 in amino acids: CASSRQTGGNNQPQHF. The CDR3 DNA is TGTGCCAGTAGTCGCCAGACAGGGGGAAACAATCAGCCCCAGCATTTT.

The V gene is TRBV27, the J gene TRBJ2-1; 10 nucleotides line up with TRBD2. Trimming cost V 0 bases and J 10 bases; bases outside gene matches: 6. CDR3 size: 15 residues. Germline V gene sequence: CDR1 MNHEY, CDR2 SMNVEV (reference sequence). Written as DNA, the CDR3 is TGTGCCAGCAGTTTATCGGCTAGCGGGAGTGGGGAGCAGTTCTTC. Amino acids: CASSLSASGSGEQFF.

The rearrangement joins TRBV10-2 to TRBJ1-6; D gene ambiguous. Germline V CDR1 and CDR2: WSHSY, SAAADI. The V and J ends lost 0 bases and 10 bases respectively, with 13 bases between them. CDR3 length: 15 amino acids. The DNA for the CDR3 is TGCGCCAGCAGTGAGTCTAGGTGGTCGGGCTCACCCCTCCACTTT. Protein product: CASSESRWSGSPLHF.

V gene TRBV6-5 combines with J gene TRBJ1-1; D ambiguous. Trimming cost V 2 bases and J 10 bases, with 8 bases left between them. The CDR3 runs to 11 residues. Germline V gene lookup returns CDR1 MNHEY and CDR2 SVGAGI. CDR3 nucleotide sequence: TGTGCCAGCAGTTACGGGATCCGAGCTTTCTTT. As protein: CASSYGIRAFF.

The chain combines TRBV6-5 with TRBJ1-4; D remains unclear. V lost 0 bases, J lost 2 bases, and 7 bases lay in between. This CDR3 has 15 amino acids. Germline CDR1 and CDR2: MNHEY and SVGAGI. CDR3 loop: CASSYSRGTNEKLFF. CDR3 coding DNA: TGTGCCAGCAGTTACTCGCGTGGGACTAATGAAAAACTGTTTTTT.

The rearrangement joins TRBV19 to TRBJ2-1; 9 bases map to TRBD1. The CDR3 extends over 13 amino acids. Germline CDR1 is LNHDA and CDR2 is SQIVND (reference sequence). The junction had 0 bases not matched to a gene; V was cut back by 4 bases and J by 5 bases. Here the CDR3 DNA reads TGTGCCAGTAGTAGGACAGGGGACAATGAGCAGTTCTTC. Translating gives CASSRTGDNEQFF.

The J gene is TRBJ1-4, the V gene TRBV28; 9 bases map to TRBD1. V trimming: 3 bases; J trimming: 8 bases; junction bases outside the gene matches: 13. This CDR3 has 17 residues. Germline V CDR1 and CDR2: MDHEN, SYDVKM. The CDR3 spells CASSFIWTGEFQEKLFF. DNA of the CDR3: TGTGCCAGCAGTTTTATTTGGACAGGGGAGTTTCAGGAAAAACTGTTTTTT.

The V call is TRBV19, the J call TRBJ2-5; 7 positions agree with TRBD1. Per germline, CDR1 LNHDA and CDR2 SQIVND (reference sequence). The CDR3 extends over 14 amino acids. J was trimmed by 5 bases and V by 4 bases; bases with no gene match: 7. CDR3 in DNA: TGTGCCAGTAGTAGGGGACAGTTGCAGGAGACCCAGTACTTC. Its translation: CASSRGQLQETQYF.

This sequence joins TRBV5-1 and TRBJ2-3, with D unclear. The CDR3 totals 15 residues. Trimming took 1 base from V and 0 from J, leaving 9 bases between them. Germline V gives CDR1 SGHRS, CDR2 YFSETQ. CDR3 protein: CASSLSPESTDTQYF. The CDR3 nucleotides read TGCGCCAGCAGCTTGTCTCCGGAGAGCACAGATACGCAGTATTTT. Combining the CDR3 with reference TRBV5-1 and TRBJ2-3 gives the whole variable domain KAGVTQTPRYLIKTRGQQVTLSCSPISGHRSVSWYQQTPGQGLQFLFEYFSETQRNKGNFPGRFSGRQFSNSRSEMNVSTLELGDSALYLCASSLSPESTDTQYFGPGTRLTVL.

Remarks on this clone: The junction departs from germline at one end; a sequencing error may be responsible. V usage is TRBV7-7 and J usage is TRBJ2-3; possible D gene TRBD2, 5 bases. Germline CDR1 reads SSHAT; CDR2 reads FNYEAQ (reference sequence). CDR3 size: 13 residues. CDR3 nucleotides: TGTGCTAGCAGCCCTAGCCAAGCAGATACGCAGTATTTT. Protein product: CASSPSQADTQYF.

The chain couples TRBV18 to TRBJ2-3; 13 bases line up with TRBD2. Germline values: CDR1 KGHSH, CDR2 LQKENI. The length of the CDR3 is 18 residues. The V gene end was trimmed by 3 bases and the J gene end by 1 base; junction bases not matched to a gene: 7. The CDR3 nucleotides read TGTGCCAGCTCACCTGTACTAGCGGGAGGGCGAGGCACAGATACGCAGTATTTT. Translation gives CASSPVLAGGRGTDTQYF. Using reference TRBV18 and TRBJ2-3 for the parts outside the CDR3, the full variable domain is NAGVMQNPRHLVRRRGQEARLRCSPMKGHSHVYWYRQLPEEGLKFMVYLQKENIIDESGMPKERFSAEFPKEGPSILRIQQVVRGDSAAYFCASSPVLAGGRGTDTQYFGPGTRLTVL.

The chain recombines TRBV5-4 with TRBJ2-1, with 10 bases that match TRBD2. This CDR3 spans 15 amino acids. Losses at the gene ends were 1 base for V and 8 bases for J; bases not matched to a gene: 6. Germline CDR1 SGHNT, CDR2 YYREEE (reference sequence). CDR3: CASSLWLAGVDEQFF. CDR3 nucleotide sequence: TGTGCCAGCAGCTTGTGGCTAGCGGGAGTAGATGAGCAGTTCTTC. Looking up the rest from reference TRBV5-4 and TRBJ2-1 gives the full variable domain: ETGVTQSPTHLIKTRGQQVTLRCSSQSGHNTVSWYQQALGQGPQFIFQYYREEENGRGNFPPRFSGLQFPNYSSELNVNALELDDSALYLCASSLWLAGVDEQFFGPGTRLTVL.

The sample holds one count of this clone. V is TRBV6-4 and J is TRBJ1-3, with D possibly matching TRBD1 (6 bases). The V and J ends lost 4 bases and 3 bases respectively, with 7 bases between them. There are 13 residues in the CDR3. Germline V gene data show CDR1 as MRHNA and CDR2 as SNTAGT. CDR3 in amino acids: CASSGGLGNTIYF. As DNA, the CDR3 is TGTGCCAGCAGTGGGGGGCTTGGAAACACCATATATTTT.

V gene TRBV4-1 combines with J gene TRBJ2-2; TRBD1 matches 9 bases. The V segment lost 4 bases and the J segment 5 bases; nucleotides outside the gene matches: 8. The CDR3 runs to 16 residues. CDR1 and CDR2 (germline): MGHRA, YSYEKL. The CDR3, as DNA: TGCGCCAGCAGCCGGCGGGACAGGGAGTCAACCGGGGAGCTGTTTTTT. Translating it yields CASSRRDRESTGELFF.

This clone was recorded a few times. The CDR3: CASSRTVIIDNEQFF. DNA of the CDR3: TGTGCCAGCAGCCGGACGGTTATTATCGACAATGAGCAGTTCTTC. The chain combines TRBV5-4 with TRBJ2-1; no reliable D call. Germline V gene sequence: CDR1 SGHNT, CDR2 YYREEE (reference sequence). Deletions cut 4 bases from V and 5 bases from J, with 16 bases between. The CDR3 contains 15 residues.

This clone was counted once. The chain employs TRBV9 and TRBJ2-7, with 9 bases aligning to TRBD1. CDR1 SGDLS and CDR2 YYNGEE come from the germline V gene. This CDR3 has 15 residues. J lost 4 bases, V lost 4 bases, and 9 bases had no gene match. CDR3 loop: CASSPTGTGTYEQYF. Here the CDR3 DNA reads TGTGCCAGCAGCCCCACCGGGACAGGGACTTACGAGCAGTACTTC. The full variable domain, in which reference TRBV9 and TRBJ2-7 provide the parts outside the CDR3, is DSGVTQTPKHLITATGQRVTLRCSPRSGDLSVYWYQQSLDQGLQFLIQYYNGEERAKGNILERFSAQQFPDLHSELNLSSLELGDSALYFCASSPTGTGTYEQYFGPGTRLTVT.

The V and J genes are TRBV6-1 and TRBJ1-5; D may be TRBD1 (6 bases). V lost 6 bases and J lost 5, with 14 bases in between. The CDR3 consists of 14 residues. In germline, CDR1 is MNHNS, CDR2 SASEGT. The CDR3 here is CASSGTPGDQPQHF. CDR3 coding DNA: TGTGCCAGCAGCGGGACACCGGGGGATCAGCCCCAGCATTTT.

In DNA form, the CDR3 reads TGTGCCATCAGTGAGTCAAGGACTAGTGCCCGGGGGAGTTCCTACAATGAGCAGTTCTTC. Translation: CAISESRTSARGSSYNEQFF. J is TRBJ2-1 and V is TRBV10-3, with 7 bases fitting TRBD2. V shed 0 bases, J shed 1 base, and the junction held 15 bases outside the gene matches. CDR3 length: 20 amino acids. Per germline, CDR1 ENHRY and CDR2 SYGVKD.